A single sample gave rise to the 2 T cell receptor beta chains below, sequenced in a study of CD8+ T cells in alopecia areata. Treatment noted: oral pan-JAK inhibitor, 5-10 mg twice daily. It was cDNA, reverse transcribed from extracted RNA, that served as the sequencing template. Sequenced by immunoSEQ multiplex PCR; TCRdb stores in-frame clones only, minus some. The sample has 200,000 to 250,000 clones; 55% to 70% are singletons. The sample was CD4+ T cells sorted from blood, taken at week 4, from a patient treated with tofacitinib. The receptor source for this set is a human donor with alopecia areata.

The chain has TRBV7-2 and TRBJ1-2; D remains ambiguous. The length of the CDR3 is 13 residues. The V end lost 1 base, the J end lost 8 bases, and 11 bases lay between the germline ends. Germline loops: CDR1 SGHTA, CDR2 FQGNSA. Here the CDR3 reads CASSLEQLGGYTF. The CDR3 DNA reads as TGTGCCAGCAGCTTAGAACAGCTCGGGGGCTACACCTTC.

This clone showed up just a few times. The chain carries TRBV5-1 and TRBJ1-5, with TRBD1 matching over 7 bases. After removal of 4 bases from V and 3 bases from J, the junction contained 7 bases not matched to a gene. The CDR3 runs 15 residues. From germline, CDR1 is SGHRS and CDR2 YFSETQ. CDR3 DNA: TGCGCCAGCAGCCTCGGACAGGCGCCCAATCAGCCCCAGCATTTT. Protein sequence: CASSLGQAPNQPQHF.